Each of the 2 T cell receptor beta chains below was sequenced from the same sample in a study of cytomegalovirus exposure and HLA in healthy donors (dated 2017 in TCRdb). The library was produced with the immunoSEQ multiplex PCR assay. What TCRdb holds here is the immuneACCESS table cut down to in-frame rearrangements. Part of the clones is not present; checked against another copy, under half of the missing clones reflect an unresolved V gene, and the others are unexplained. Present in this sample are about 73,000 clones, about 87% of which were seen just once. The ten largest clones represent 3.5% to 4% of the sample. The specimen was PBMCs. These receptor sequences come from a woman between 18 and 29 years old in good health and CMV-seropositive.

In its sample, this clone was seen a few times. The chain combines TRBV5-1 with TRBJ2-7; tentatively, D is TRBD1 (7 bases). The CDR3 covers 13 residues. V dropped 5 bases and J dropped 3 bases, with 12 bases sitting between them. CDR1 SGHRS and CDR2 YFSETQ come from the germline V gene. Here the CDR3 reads CASSAGQFYEQYF. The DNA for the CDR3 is TGCGCCAGCAGTGCGGGACAGTTCTACGAGCAGTACTTC. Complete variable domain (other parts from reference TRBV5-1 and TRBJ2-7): KAGVTQTPRYLIKTRGQQVTLSCSPISGHRSVSWYQQTPGQGLQFLFEYFSETQRNKGNFPGRFSGRQFSNSRSEMNVSTLELGDSALYLCASSAGQFYEQYFGPGTRLTVT.

The CDR3 DNA sequence: TGTGCCTGGAGTGGGACTAGCGCTAGCGACGAGCAGTACTTC. Amino acids: CAWSGTSASDEQYF. This rearrangement joins TRBV30 to TRBJ2-7, with 9 bases lining up with TRBD2. This CDR3 region has 14 residues. The J segment lost 5 bases and the V segment lost 1 base, leaving 6 bases of the junction unmatched. Germline V gives CDR1 GTSNPN, CDR2 SVGIG (reference sequence). Together with reference TRBV30 and TRBJ2-7, the CDR3 gives the full variable domain: SQTIHQWPATLVQPVGSPLSLECTVEGTSNPNLYWYRQAAGRGLQLLFYSVGIGQISSEVPQNLSASRPQDRQFILSSKKLLLSDSGFYLCAWSGTSASDEQYFGPGTRLTVT.